This T cell receptor beta chain stems from a study of shared clonotypes between healthy human individuals. Points from the study as a whole: Measured sharing among donors was expected to vary with sequencing depth.

TCRdb's table, derived via immunoSEQ multiplex PCR, lists solely in-frame clones and lacks some. Here the sample spans millions of clones, around 96% being singletons. Naive CD8 cells were CD45RO-negative, positively selected for CCR7, excluding terminally differentiated effector memory CD45RA+ cells. Only Caucasian adults living in Nashville, Tennessee served as donors. Notes on this clone: Its specificity is not known.

The trim removed 3 bases at V and 5 bases at J, leaving 4 bases unmatched. Germline CDR1 reads MGHRA; CDR2 reads YSYEKL. This CDR3 comprises 13 residues. This TCR came from a man aged 18 to 29 in good health. Sequences were obtained from naive CD8+ T cells sorted from blood. The chain carries TRBV4-1 and TRBJ2-7, with 7 nucleotides matching TRBD1. The CDR3 DNA reads as TGCGCCAGCAGCCACTACAGGGGCGACGAGCAGTACTTC. Protein product: CASSHYRGDEQYF.